The entry below gives a single TCR beta chain sequence along with its context. CDR3 length: 13 amino acids. Trimming took off 2 bases at V and 0 bases at J, with 3 bases between the two ends. CDR1 and CDR2 (germline): KGHDR, SFDVKD. Genomic DNA provided the template from which TCR beta VDJ and CDR3 profiles were obtained. TCRdb analysed the reads with MiXCR anew, one entry per CDR3 protein. The data show some 150,000 distinct CDR3 sequences, about 52% seen once. This specimen belongs to a study of CD8+CD57+ T cells in acquired aplastic anemia. Study-level background: Quantities of DNA derived from sorted CD4+ and CD8+ cells averaged roughly 3.4 ug.

Patients included in sequencing had previously demonstrated CD8+CD57+ cell expansion by flow cytometry. Sequencing input: sorted CD4+, CD8+, or CD8+CD57+ T cells (not recorded which) from PBMCs. The chain combines TRBV24-1 with TRBJ1-1; D gene unclear. This sequence was found in a human donor with aplastic anemia. This CDR3 reads CATSDYMNTEAFF. CDR3 in DNA: TGTGCCACCAGTGATTACATGAACACTGAAGCTTTCTTT.